This T cell receptor beta chain derives from a study of blood T cell repertoires in COVID-19. Background on the study: PBMCs, B-cell-depleted T cells, or T cells were the source of the cDNA or gDNA that made up the material.

In the source study's methods: Amplification with reference gene primers provided the estimates of nucleated cell counts. TCRdb's copy holds only in-frame clones and misses some; the assay was immunoSEQ multiplex PCR. The V and J calls and clone size come from that table; D and trimming were worked out from the DNA. The sample includes about 160,000 clones, 90% seen only once; the top ten take about a sixth. The sample was peripheral blood. The source is a man in his sixties with active or convalescent COVID-19.

Here the CDR3 DNA reads TGTGCCAGCAGTCCATGGACTAGCGGGGGGGGAGAGCAGTACTTC. It specifies CASSPWTSGGGEQYF. V usage is TRBV28 and J usage is TRBJ2-7, with 15 bases identical to TRBD2. CDR1 and CDR2 (germline): MDHEN, SYDVKM. V lost 5 bases, J lost 7 bases, and 6 bases stayed unmatched. This CDR3 region has 15 residues.